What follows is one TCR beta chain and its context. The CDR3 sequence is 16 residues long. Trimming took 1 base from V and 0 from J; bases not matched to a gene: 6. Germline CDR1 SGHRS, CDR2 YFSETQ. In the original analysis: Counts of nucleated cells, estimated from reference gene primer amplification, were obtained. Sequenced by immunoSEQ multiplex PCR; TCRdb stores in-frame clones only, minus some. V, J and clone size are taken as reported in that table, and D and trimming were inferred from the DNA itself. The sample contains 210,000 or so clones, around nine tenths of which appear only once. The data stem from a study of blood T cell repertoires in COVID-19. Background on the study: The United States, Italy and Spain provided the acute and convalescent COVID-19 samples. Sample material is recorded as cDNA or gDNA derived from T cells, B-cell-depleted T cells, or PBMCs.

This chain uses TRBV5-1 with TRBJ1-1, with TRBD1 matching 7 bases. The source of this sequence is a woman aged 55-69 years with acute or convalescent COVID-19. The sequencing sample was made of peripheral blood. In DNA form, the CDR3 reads TGCGCCAGCAGCTTGTCCGGGACAGACTTGAACACTGAAGCTTTCTTT. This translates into CASSLSGTDLNTEAFF.